Each of the 27 T cell receptor beta chains below was sequenced from the same sample in a study of blood T cell repertoires in COVID-19. Method: immunoSEQ multiplex PCR; TCRdb's copy keeps in-frame clones and lacks some. The sample lists about 260,000 clones; 88% were seen once. The specimen sequenced was PBMCs or T cells enriched from blood (not recorded which). The receptors here all came from a woman between 45 and 60 years old who had recovered from COVID-19.

This clone was seen a single time. V is TRBV9 and J is TRBJ2-1; D is possibly TRBD2 (6 bases). The CDR3 runs 17 residues. V dropped 0 bases and J dropped 2 bases, with 15 bases sitting between them. Per the germline V gene, CDR1 is SGDLS and CDR2 is YYNGEE. The CDR3 region is CASSVEGGMMPYNEQFF. Here the CDR3 DNA reads TGTGCCAGCAGCGTAGAGGGCGGGATGATGCCCTACAATGAGCAGTTCTTC. Variable domain in full (rest from reference TRBV9 and TRBJ2-1): DSGVTQTPKHLITATGQRVTLRCSPRSGDLSVYWYQQSLDQGLQFLIQYYNGEERAKGNILERFSAQQFPDLHSELNLSSLELGDSALYFCASSVEGGMMPYNEQFFGPGTRLTVL.

This chain links TRBV3-1 (or the pseudogene TRBV3-2) with TRBJ1-5; perhaps TRBD1 as D (5 bases). V dropped 0 bases and J dropped 4 bases, with 10 bases sitting between them. In germline, CDR1 is LGHDT, CDR2 YNNKEL (reference sequence). CDR3 length equals 15 residues. The CDR3 bases are TGTGCCAGCAGCCAAGATTCAGGGTGGAATCAGCCCCAGCATTTT. Translated: CASSQDSGWNQPQHF.

The chain joins TRBV5-1 to TRBJ2-5, with a possible D match to TRBD1 (5 bases). Trimming took 0 bases from V and 1 from J, leaving 10 bases between them. There are 15 residues in the CDR3. CDR1 is SGHRS and CDR2 is YFSETQ in the germline V gene. CDR3 sequence: CASSLAPGRQETQYF. The CDR3 coding sequence is TGCGCCAGCAGCTTGGCTCCAGGGCGCCAAGAGACCCAGTACTTC.

The V call is TRBV7-9, the J call TRBJ1-1, with a weak D call TRBD1 (5 bases). The CDR3 contains 12 residues. V was shortened by 4 bases and J by 4 bases, with 7 bases between the two germline ends. In germline, CDR1 is SEHNR, CDR2 FQNEAQ (reference sequence). The CDR3: CASSSGGTEAFF. The CDR3 bases are TGTGCCAGCAGCTCGGGGGGCACTGAAGCTTTCTTT. The full variable domain, with the rest looked up from reference TRBV7-9 and TRBJ1-1, is DTGVSQNPRHKITKRGQNVTFRCDPISEHNRLYWYRQTLGQGPEFLTYFQNEAQLEKSRLLSDRFSAERPKGSFSTLEIQRTEQGDSAMYLCASSSGGTEAFFGQGTRLTVV.

The sample holds a few counts of this clone. The rearrangement uses TRBV5-1 and TRBJ2-3; 8 bases map to TRBD1. Germline CDR1 reads SGHRS; CDR2 reads YFSETQ. J was trimmed by 3 bases and V by 5 bases; bases with no gene match: 8. This CDR3 contains 15 residues. CDR3 nucleotide sequence: TGCGCCAGCAGTTTCAACAGGGGGAAAACAGATACGCAGTATTTT. Translated: CASSFNRGKTDTQYF. The full variable domain, in which reference TRBV5-1 and TRBJ2-3 provide the parts outside the CDR3, is KAGVTQTPRYLIKTRGQQVTLSCSPISGHRSVSWYQQTPGQGLQFLFEYFSETQRNKGNFPGRFSGRQFSNSRSEMNVSTLELGDSALYLCASSFNRGKTDTQYFGPGTRLTVL.

The chain is built from TRBV3-1 (or the pseudogene TRBV3-2) and TRBJ2-7; 8 bases are a match to TRBD2. The V and J ends lost 5 bases and 3 bases, in that order; junction bases with no gene match: 15. Germline assignment: CDR1 LGHDT and CDR2 YNNKEL (reference sequence). This CDR3 spans 17 amino acids. CDR3 nucleotides: TGTGCCAGCAGCTGTGGAACGGTCACTAGCGGTAACTACGAGCAGTACTTC. Its translation is CASSCGTVTSGNYEQYF.

This clone occurred once. V gene TRBV11-3 combines with J gene TRBJ1-3; D remains unclear. Deletions cut 5 bases from V and 1 base from J, with 12 bases between. The CDR3 loop spans 15 amino acids. Germline CDR1 is SGHNT and CDR2 is YENEEA. The CDR3 sequence is CASSLNAGSGNTIYF. The CDR3 DNA sequence: TGTGCCAGCAGCCTAAACGCCGGGTCTGGAAACACCATATATTTT.

The chain has TRBV5-6 and TRBJ1-2; perhaps TRBD1 as D (6 bases). Per germline, CDR1 SGHDT and CDR2 YYEEEE. V lost 1 base and J lost 0, with 16 bases in between. The CDR3 is 17 residues long. CDR3 sequence reads: CASSLSTGWLSNYGYTF. The CDR3 nucleotides read TGTGCCAGCAGCTTGTCTACAGGGTGGCTCTCTAACTATGGCTACACCTTC.

The chain carries TRBV7-9 and TRBJ1-3; 9 bases match TRBD1. This CDR3 has 14 amino acids. Losses at the gene ends were 5 bases for V and 3 bases for J; bases not matched to a gene: 2. CDR1 and CDR2 (germline): SEHNR, FQNEAQ (reference sequence). This CDR3 reads CASSRDRDGNTIYF. As DNA, the CDR3 is TGTGCCAGCAGCCGGGACAGGGATGGAAACACCATATATTTT.

The V call is TRBV27, the J call TRBJ1-2; no firm D call. This CDR3 comprises 17 residues. CDR1 is MNHEY, CDR2 SMNVEV, per germline (reference sequence). Trimming stripped 2 bases from V and 4 bases from J, with 20 bases between. CDR3 in DNA: TGTGCCAGCAGTTTAACCTCCCATCCTTCGAGCCTCTATGGCTACACCTTC. Its protein is CASSLTSHPSSLYGYTF.

The chain carries TRBV29-1 and TRBJ2-1, with a weak D call TRBD2 (6 bases). The CDR3 sequence is 13 residues long. Germline V lookup: CDR1 SQVTM, CDR2 ANQGSEA. The V gene lost 6 bases and the J gene lost 0 bases, with 9 bases spanning the gap. CDR3 in amino acids: CSVQTSSYNEQFF. The CDR3 DNA is TGCAGCGTCCAGACTAGCTCCTACAATGAGCAGTTCTTC.

This clone was found once. The V gene is TRBV6-4, the J gene TRBJ2-3; TRBD2 matches 7 bases. V gave up 0 bases and J gave up 2 bases; unmatched junction bases: 2. CDR1 and CDR2 from the germline V gene are MRHNA and SNTAGT. The CDR3 has 15 amino acids. DNA for the CDR3: TGTGCCAGCAGTGACTCGGCGGGAGACACAGATACGCAGTATTTT. The encoded protein is CASSDSAGDTDTQYF.

This sequence joins TRBV5-6 and TRBJ2-7, with D possibly matching TRBD2 (6 bases). Between the trimmed V and J ends, which lost 3 bases and 4 bases, there was a span of 20 bases. Looked up from germline, CDR1 is SGHDT and CDR2 is YYEEEE. This CDR3 comprises 16 residues. Here the CDR3 reads CASSSPGGLLRYEQYF. The CDR3 nucleotides are TGTGCCAGCAGCTCCCCCGGGGGATTGCTGAGATACGAGCAGTACTTC.

As to this clone: The junction and the germline gene differ at one end; a read error may be behind it. The chain recombines TRBV7-7 with TRBJ2-1; a possible D gene is TRBD1 (6 bases). Germline V gives CDR1 SSHAT, CDR2 FNYEAQ (reference sequence). The CDR3 runs to 14 residues. CDR3 protein: CASSPGTTYNEQFF. As DNA, the CDR3 is TGTGCTAGCAGCCCGGGGACAACGTACAATGAGCAGTTCTTC.

This clone was found a few times. The rearrangement links TRBV28 to TRBJ2-7; the D gene is possibly TRBD1 (8 bases). The germline gives CDR1 MDHEN, CDR2 SYDVKM. This CDR3 comprises 15 residues. Trimming pared 5 bases from V and 7 bases from J, leaving 21 bases between. The CDR3 spells CASSVGGTGSNEQYF. The CDR3 DNA sequence: TGTGCCAGCAGTGTCGGGGGGACAGGTTCGAATGAGCAGTACTTC.

The chain recombines TRBV9 with TRBJ1-1, with TRBD1 as a possible D gene (5 bases). V was trimmed by 3 bases and J by 0 bases, leaving 9 bases between them. CDR3 size: 14 residues. CDR1 and CDR2 from the germline V gene are SGDLS and YYNGEE. As DNA, the CDR3 is TGTGCCAGCAGCGCACAGGTCATGAACACTGAAGCTTTCTTT. Amino acids: CASSAQVMNTEAFF.

The chain links TRBV3-1 (or the pseudogene TRBV3-2) to TRBJ2-7; D not resolved. Between the trimmed V and J ends, which lost 1 base and 4 bases, there was a span of 2 bases. Germline CDR1 is LGHDT and CDR2 is YNNKEL (reference sequence). The CDR3 is made up of 11 amino acids. CDR3 protein: CASSQAYEQYF. CDR3 nucleotides: TGTGCCAGCAGCCAAGCTTACGAGCAGTACTTC.

The V gene is TRBV5-1, the J gene TRBJ1-2; 12 positions match TRBD1. V lost 4 bases, J lost 8 bases, and 12 bases stayed unmatched. The CDR3 loop spans 16 amino acids. Germline V CDR1 and CDR2: SGHRS, YFSETQ. CDR3 loop: CASSLTGTGGLSGYTF. CDR3 nucleotides: TGCGCCAGCAGCCTGACCGGGACAGGGGGCCTCAGCGGCTACACCTTC.

This chain uses TRBV6-5 with TRBJ2-7, with D tentatively TRBD1 (6 bases). This CDR3 spans 12 amino acids. CDR1 and CDR2 from the germline V gene are MNHEY and SVGAGI. V was trimmed by 6 bases and J by 5 bases, leaving 11 bases between them. This chain's CDR3 is CASSVRQDEQYF. The CDR3 nucleotides read TGTGCCAGCAGCGTCAGACAGGACGAGCAGTACTTC.

The J gene is TRBJ1-5, the V gene TRBV5-8; D gene uncertain. The germline V and J ends were trimmed by 5 bases and 0 bases, with 6 bases remaining between them. The germline gives CDR1 SGHTS, CDR2 YDEGEE. The length of the CDR3 is 13 residues. Here the CDR3 DNA reads TGTGCCAGCAGTCTAGATAGCAATCAGCCCCAGCATTTT. It translates to CASSLDSNQPQHF.

A single count supports this clone. This sequence joins TRBV30 and TRBJ1-6; D is uncertain. The CDR3 is 15 amino acids. Per germline, CDR1 GTSNPN and CDR2 SVGIG (reference sequence). V was shortened by 1 base and J by 0 bases, with 7 bases between the two germline ends. CDR3 protein: CAWSAGISYNSPLHF. The CDR3 coding sequence is TGTGCCTGGAGTGCCGGGATCTCCTATAATTCACCCCTCCACTTT.

The chain couples TRBV7-9 to TRBJ1-2; 7 bases align to TRBD1. There are 14 residues in the CDR3. V dropped 1 base and J dropped 4; count of bases not matched to a gene: 3. Germline V gene sequence: CDR1 SEHNR, CDR2 FQNEAQ (reference sequence). The CDR3 spells CASSLGGQSYGYTF. CDR3 nucleotide sequence: TGTGCCAGCAGCTTAGGGGGACAGAGCTATGGCTACACCTTC.

This chain links TRBV9 with TRBJ2-5; perhaps TRBD2 as D (5 bases). Trimming stripped 0 bases from V and 1 base from J, with 16 bases between. The CDR3 is 17 residues long. Germline assignment: CDR1 SGDLS and CDR2 YYNGEE. The CDR3 DNA is TGTGCCAGCAGCGTAGGTGGGGAAGGAGGAGGCCAAGAGACCCAGTACTTC. It translates to CASSVGGEGGGQETQYF.

The rearrangement uses TRBV3-1 (or the pseudogene TRBV3-2) and TRBJ1-5, with 7 bases identical to TRBD1. CDR3 length: 14 residues. The germline V gene encodes CDR1 LGHDT and CDR2 YNNKEL (reference sequence). The V segment lost 4 bases and the J segment 3 bases; nucleotides outside the gene matches: 3. CDR3 bases: TGTGCCAGCAGCCCGGGACAGAACAATCAGCCCCAGCATTTT. This encodes CASSPGQNNQPQHF.

The V gene is TRBV6-5, the J gene TRBJ2-1; 10 bases agree with TRBD1. The CDR3 runs to 15 residues. The J segment lost 3 bases and the V segment lost 5 bases, leaving 4 bases of the junction unmatched. Germline V gene lookup returns CDR1 MNHEY and CDR2 SVGAGI. This CDR3 is CASSPDRGYYNEQFF. The DNA of the CDR3 is TGTGCCAGCAGTCCGGACAGGGGGTACTACAATGAGCAGTTCTTC.

The chain has TRBV27 and TRBJ2-5; 9 nucleotides line up with TRBD2. This CDR3 is built from 17 residues. Per germline, CDR1 MNHEY and CDR2 SMNVEV (reference sequence). The V and J ends lost 2 bases and 2 bases, in that order; junction bases with no gene match: 9. The CDR3 protein is CASSLSWRTSAQETQYF. As DNA, the CDR3 is TGTGCCAGCAGTTTAAGTTGGAGGACTAGCGCACAAGAGACCCAGTACTTC.

This chain connects TRBV4-3 to TRBJ1-1; weak D call: TRBD1 (6 bases). The CDR3 totals 17 residues. Germline V gene sequence: CDR1 LGHNA, CDR2 YSLEER. Trimming took off 0 bases at V and 1 base at J, with 15 bases between the two ends. The CDR3 is CASSQDFLGAGNTEAFF. CDR3 sequence (DNA): TGCGCCAGCAGCCAAGATTTTTTGGGGGCCGGGAACACTGAAGCTTTCTTT.